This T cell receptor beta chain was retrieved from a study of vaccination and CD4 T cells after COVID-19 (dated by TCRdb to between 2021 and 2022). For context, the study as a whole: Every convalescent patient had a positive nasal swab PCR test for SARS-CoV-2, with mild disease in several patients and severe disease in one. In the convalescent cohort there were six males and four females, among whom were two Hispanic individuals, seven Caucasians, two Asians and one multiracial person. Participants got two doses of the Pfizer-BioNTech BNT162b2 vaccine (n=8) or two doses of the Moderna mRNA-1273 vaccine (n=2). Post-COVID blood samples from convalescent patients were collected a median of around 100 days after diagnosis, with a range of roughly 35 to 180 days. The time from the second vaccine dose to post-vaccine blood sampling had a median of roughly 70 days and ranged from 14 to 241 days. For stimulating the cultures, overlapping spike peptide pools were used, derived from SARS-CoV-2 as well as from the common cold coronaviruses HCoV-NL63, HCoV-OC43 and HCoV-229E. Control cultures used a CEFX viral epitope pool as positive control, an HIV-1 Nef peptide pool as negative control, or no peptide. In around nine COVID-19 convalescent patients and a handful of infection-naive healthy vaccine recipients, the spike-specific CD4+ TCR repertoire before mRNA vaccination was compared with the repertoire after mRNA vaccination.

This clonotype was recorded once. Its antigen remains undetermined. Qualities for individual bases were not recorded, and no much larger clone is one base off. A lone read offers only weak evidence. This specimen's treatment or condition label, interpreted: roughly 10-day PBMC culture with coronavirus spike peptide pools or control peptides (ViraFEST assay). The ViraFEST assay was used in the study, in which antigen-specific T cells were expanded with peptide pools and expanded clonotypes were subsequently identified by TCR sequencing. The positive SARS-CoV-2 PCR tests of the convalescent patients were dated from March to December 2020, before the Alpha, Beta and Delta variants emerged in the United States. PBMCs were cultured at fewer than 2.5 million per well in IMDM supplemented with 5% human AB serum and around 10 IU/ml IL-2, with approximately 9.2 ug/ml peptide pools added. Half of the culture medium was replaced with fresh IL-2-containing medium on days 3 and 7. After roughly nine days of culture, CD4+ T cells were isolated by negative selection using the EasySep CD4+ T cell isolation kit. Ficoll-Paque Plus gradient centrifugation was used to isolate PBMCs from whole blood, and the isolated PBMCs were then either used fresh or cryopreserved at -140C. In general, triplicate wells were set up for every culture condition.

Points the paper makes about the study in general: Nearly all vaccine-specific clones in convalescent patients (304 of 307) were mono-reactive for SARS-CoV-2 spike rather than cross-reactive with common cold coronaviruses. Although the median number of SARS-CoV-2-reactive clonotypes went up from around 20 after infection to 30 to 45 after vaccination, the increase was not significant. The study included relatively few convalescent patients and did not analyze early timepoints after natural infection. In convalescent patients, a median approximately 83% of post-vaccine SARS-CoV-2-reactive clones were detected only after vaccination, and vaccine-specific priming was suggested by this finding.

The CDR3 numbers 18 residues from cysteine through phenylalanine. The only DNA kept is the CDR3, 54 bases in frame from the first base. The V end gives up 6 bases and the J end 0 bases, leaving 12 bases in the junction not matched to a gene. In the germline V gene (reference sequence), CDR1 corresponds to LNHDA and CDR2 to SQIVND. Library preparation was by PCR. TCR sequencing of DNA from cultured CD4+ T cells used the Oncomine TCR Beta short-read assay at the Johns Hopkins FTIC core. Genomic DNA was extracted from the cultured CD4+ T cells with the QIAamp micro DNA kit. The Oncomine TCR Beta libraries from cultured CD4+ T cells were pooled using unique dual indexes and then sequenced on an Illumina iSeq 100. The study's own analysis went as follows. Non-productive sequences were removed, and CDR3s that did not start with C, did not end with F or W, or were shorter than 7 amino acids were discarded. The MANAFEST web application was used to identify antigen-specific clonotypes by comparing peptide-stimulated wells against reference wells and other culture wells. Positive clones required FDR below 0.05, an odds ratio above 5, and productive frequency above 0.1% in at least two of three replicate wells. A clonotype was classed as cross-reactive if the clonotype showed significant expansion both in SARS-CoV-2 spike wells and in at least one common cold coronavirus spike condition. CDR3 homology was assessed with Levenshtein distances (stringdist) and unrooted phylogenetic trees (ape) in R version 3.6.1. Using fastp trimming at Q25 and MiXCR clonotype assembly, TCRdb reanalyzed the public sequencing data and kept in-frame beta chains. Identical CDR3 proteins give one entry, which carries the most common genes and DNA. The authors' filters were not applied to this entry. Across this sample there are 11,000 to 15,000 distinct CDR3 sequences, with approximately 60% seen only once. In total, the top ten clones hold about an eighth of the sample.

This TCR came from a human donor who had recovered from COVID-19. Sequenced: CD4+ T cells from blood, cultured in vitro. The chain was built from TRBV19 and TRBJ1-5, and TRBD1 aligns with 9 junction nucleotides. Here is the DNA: TGTGCCAGTAGCAGGACAGGGGAGGCACCGTATAGCAATCAGCCCCAGCATTTT. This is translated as CASSRTGEAPYSNQPQHF. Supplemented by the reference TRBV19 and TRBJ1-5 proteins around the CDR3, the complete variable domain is DGGITQSPKYLFRKEGQNVTLSCEQNLNHDAMYWYRQDPGQGLRLIYYSQIVNDFQKGDIAEGYSVSREKKESFPLTVTSAQKNPTAFYLCASSRTGEAPYSNQPQHFGDGTRLSIL.